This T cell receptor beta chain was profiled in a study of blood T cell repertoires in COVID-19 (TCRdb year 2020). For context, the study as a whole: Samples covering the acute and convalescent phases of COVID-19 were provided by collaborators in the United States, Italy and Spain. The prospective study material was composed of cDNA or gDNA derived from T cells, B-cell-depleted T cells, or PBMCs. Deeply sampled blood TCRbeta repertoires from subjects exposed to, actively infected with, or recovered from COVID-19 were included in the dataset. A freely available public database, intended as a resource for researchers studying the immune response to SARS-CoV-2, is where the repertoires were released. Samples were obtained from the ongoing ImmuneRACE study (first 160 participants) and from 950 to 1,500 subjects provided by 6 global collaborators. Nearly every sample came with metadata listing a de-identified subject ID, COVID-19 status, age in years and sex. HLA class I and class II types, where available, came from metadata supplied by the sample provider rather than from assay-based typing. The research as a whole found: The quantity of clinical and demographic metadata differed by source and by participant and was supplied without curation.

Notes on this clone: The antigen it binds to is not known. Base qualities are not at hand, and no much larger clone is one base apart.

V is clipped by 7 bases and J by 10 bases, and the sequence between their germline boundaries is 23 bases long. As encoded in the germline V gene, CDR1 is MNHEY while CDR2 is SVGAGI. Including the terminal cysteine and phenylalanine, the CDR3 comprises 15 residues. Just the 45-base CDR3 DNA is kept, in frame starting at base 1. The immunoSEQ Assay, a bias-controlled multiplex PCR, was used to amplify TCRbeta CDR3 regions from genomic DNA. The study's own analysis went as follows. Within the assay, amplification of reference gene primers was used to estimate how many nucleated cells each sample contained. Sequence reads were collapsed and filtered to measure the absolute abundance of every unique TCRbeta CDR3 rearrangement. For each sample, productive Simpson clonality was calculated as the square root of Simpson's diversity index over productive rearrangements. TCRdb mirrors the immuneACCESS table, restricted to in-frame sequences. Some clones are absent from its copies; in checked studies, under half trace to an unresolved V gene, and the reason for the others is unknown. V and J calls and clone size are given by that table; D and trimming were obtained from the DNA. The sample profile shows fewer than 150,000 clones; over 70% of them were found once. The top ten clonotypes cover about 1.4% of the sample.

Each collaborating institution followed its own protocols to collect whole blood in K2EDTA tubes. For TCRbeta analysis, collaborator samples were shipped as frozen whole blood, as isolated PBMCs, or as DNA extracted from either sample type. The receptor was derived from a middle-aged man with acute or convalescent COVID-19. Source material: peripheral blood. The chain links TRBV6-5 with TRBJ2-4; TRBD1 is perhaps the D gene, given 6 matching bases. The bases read TGTGCCAGCATTACACCGGGACACCCACCGGGGATTCAGTACTTC. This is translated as CASITPGHPPGIQYF.